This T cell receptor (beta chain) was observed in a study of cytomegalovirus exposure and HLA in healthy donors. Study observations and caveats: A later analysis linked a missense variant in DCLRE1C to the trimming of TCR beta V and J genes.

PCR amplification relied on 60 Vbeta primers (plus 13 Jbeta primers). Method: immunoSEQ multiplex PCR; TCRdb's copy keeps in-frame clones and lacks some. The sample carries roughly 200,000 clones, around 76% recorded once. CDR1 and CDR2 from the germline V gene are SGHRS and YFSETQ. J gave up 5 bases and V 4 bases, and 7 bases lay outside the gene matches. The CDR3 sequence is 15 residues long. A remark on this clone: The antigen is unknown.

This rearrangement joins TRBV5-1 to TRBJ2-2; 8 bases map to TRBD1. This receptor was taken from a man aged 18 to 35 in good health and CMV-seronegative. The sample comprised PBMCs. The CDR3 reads CASSRDRGPTGELFF. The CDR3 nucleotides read TGCGCCAGCAGCCGCGACAGGGGCCCTACCGGGGAGCTGTTTTTT.